The 2 T cell receptor beta chains given below trace back to one sample, sequenced in a study of PD-1 blockade in classical Hodgkin lymphoma. Assay used: immunoSEQ multiplex PCR; TCRdb lists only in-frame clones, some missing. Here the sample spans over 80,000 clones, around 80% being singletons. The time point: cycle 4 day 1 (C4D1), after six to seven weeks of nivolumab. Each patient experienced a relapse that followed autologous stem cell transplantation, and brentuximab vedotin exposure varied. Material: peripheral blood mononuclear cells (PBMCs), obtained before the fourth cycle of nivolumab. These TCRs come from a human donor with classical Hodgkin lymphoma.

V is TRBV7-3 and J is TRBJ1-1; 7 bases are a match to TRBD1. Per germline, CDR1 SGHTA and CDR2 FQGTGA. The CDR3 has 14 residues. With 0 bases clipped from V and 2 bases from J, the junction kept 0 bases outside the gene matches. CDR3 bases: TGTGCCAGCAGCTTAACAGGGGGCAACACTGAAGCTTTCTTT. Protein product: CASSLTGGNTEAFF.

The J gene is TRBJ2-1, the V gene TRBV29-1, with D perhaps TRBD2 (6 bases). Trimming left V 2 bases short and J 7 bases short, with 18 bases between. The CDR3 runs 15 residues. In germline, CDR1 is SQVTM, CDR2 ANQGSEA. CDR3 loop: CSVEIVWGVGNEQFF. DNA of the CDR3: TGCAGCGTTGAAATAGTGTGGGGGGTCGGGAATGAGCAGTTCTTC.